This is a list of T cell receptor beta chains from one sample in a study of blood T cells in healthy people across ages. One entry per CDR3 protein results from TCRdb running MiXCR on the 5' RACE reads. The data contain about 930,000 distinct CDR3 sequences, about 28% of them singletons. The data were also submitted as part of a second study, on T cells of mothers and their children.

Sequencing was performed on blood. Receptor source: a woman aged 40 to 50 in good health. Both conserved end residues are trimmed from each CDR3. Part of the rows lack a size; the others show once, few, many or a class for expanded clones.

CDR3 protein,J gene,clone size,V gene
ASRGQGVDNEQF,TRBJ2-1,.,TRBV2
ASSSSGVPDTQY,TRBJ2-3,.,TRBV6-6
ASSFMATRTDTQY,TRBJ2-3,.,TRBV7-8
AISESGGDSEAF,TRBJ1-1,.,TRBV10-3
ASSAIDMHISPLH,TRBJ1-6,.,TRBV5-1
ASTASGGLSQETQY,TRBJ2-5,.,TRBV5-5
ASSLEGWANEQF,TRBJ2-1,few,TRBV7-9
SAPLRPVNIQY,TRBJ2-4,once,TRBV20-1
SAANIRDRGYGYT,TRBJ1-2,few,TRBV20-1
ASSLTARGRGTYEQY,TRBJ2-7,few,TRBV12-3/TRBV12-4
ASSPGASGRRNTGELF,TRBJ2-2,once,TRBV3-1
SASHRDGNTEAF,TRBJ1-1,.,TRBV20-1
ASRRGTVAYEQY,TRBJ2-7,few,TRBV19
SVVVENYGYT,TRBJ1-2,many,TRBV29-1
ASSPADSSDQPQH,TRBJ1-5,.,TRBV4-1
ASSLAGAGALNSPLH,TRBJ1-6,.,TRBV7-2
ASSLGGSVNEKLF,TRBJ1-4,.,TRBV5-1
ASSYLGTSLTDTQY,TRBJ2-3,.,TRBV7-8
ASNNKEGGLLSGANVLT,TRBJ2-6,many,TRBV7-8
ASRSGTGLYEQY,.,.,TRBV27
ASSQLYTGNSYEQY,TRBJ2-7,many,TRBV4-1
ASSLPYRTGTDTQY,TRBJ2-3,many,TRBV7-9
ATSRYRERTDTQY,TRBJ2-3,few,TRBV15
SARPDRFYGYT,TRBJ1-2,many,TRBV20-1
ASTAGTGSSYEQY,TRBJ2-7,many,TRBV6-1
ASSSPRDEQF,TRBJ2-1,many,TRBV12-3/TRBV12-4
ASSFVGLAGTDTQY,TRBJ2-3,.,TRBV5-1
ASSLYLAGSTDTQY,TRBJ2-3,.,TRBV12-3/TRBV12-4
SATLLAGLSETQY,TRBJ2-5,few,TRBV20-1
ASSAGPTDTQY,TRBJ2-3,many,TRBV7-7
ASSQTQTGENYGYT,TRBJ1-2,few,TRBV4-1
ASRIRQSEAF,TRBJ1-1,few,TRBV6-1
ASSLSGWETQY,TRBJ2-5,few,TRBV7-9